The rows below give T cell receptor beta chains drawn from one sample of a study of metastatic and nonmetastatic thyroid tumors. TCRdb reassembled clones from the PCR reads with MiXCR. This table has around 16,000 clones, under 30% appearing once. The sample comprised adjacent normal tissue. The receptors come from a female donor with papillary thyroid cancer or a benign thyroid nodule (not recorded which). Some clones in this sample may be carry-over from other donors' samples. CDR3s include the opening cysteine and the closing phenylalanine or tryptophan. Each record gives: CDR3 length, D gene, J gene, V gene, clone size, CDR3 protein, CDR3 DNA. The D gene is left open where the match is weak. Clone size is not always given. Where it is, it says once, few, many or a class for expanded clones.

length: 13
D: NA
J: TRBJ1-1
V: TRBV20-1
size: NA
CDR3: CSARFQANTEAFF
DNA: TGCAGTGCTAGATTTCAGGCGAACACTGAAGCTTTCTTT

length: 15
D: TRBD1
J: TRBJ2-1
V: TRBV27
size: few
CDR3: CASSLQTGGKNEQFF
DNA: TGTGCCAGCAGTTTGCAGACAGGGGGCAAGAATGAGCAGTTCTTC

length: 14
D: NA
J: TRBJ2-7
V: TRBV27
size: few
CDR3: CASIYQGKAYEQYF
DNA: TGTGCCAGCATTTATCAGGGGAAAGCCTACGAGCAGTACTTC

length: 18
D: TRBD2
J: TRBJ2-1
V: TRBV27
size: medium-sized
CDR3: CASPKGLAGQSSYNEQFF
DNA: TGTGCCAGCCCCAAGGGGCTAGCGGGGCAGAGCTCCTACAATGAGCAGTTCTTC

length: 12
D: NA
J: TRBJ2-7
V: TRBV6-2/TRBV6-3
size: NA
CDR3: CASSYGSYGQYF
DNA: TGTGCCAGCAGTTATGGTTCCTACGGGCAGTACTTC

length: 13
D: NA
J: TRBJ2-1
V: TRBV15
size: NA
CDR3: CATSTRRANEQFF
DNA: TGTGCCACCAGCACAAGACGAGCCAATGAGCAGTTCTTC

length: 11
D: NA
J: TRBJ2-1
V: TRBV24-1
size: few
CDR3: CATSLWDEQFF
DNA: TGTGCCACCAGCCTCTGGGATGAGCAGTTCTTC

length: 15
D: NA
J: TRBJ1-3
V: TRBV20-1
size: few
CDR3: CSARDRGSSGNTIYF
DNA: TGCAGTGCTAGAGATCGGGGGAGCTCTGGAAACACCATATATTTT

length: 15
D: NA
J: TRBJ2-2
V: TRBV7-3
size: NA
CDR3: CASSLTGSSTGELFF
DNA: TGTGCCAGCAGCTTAACAGGTAGCAGCACCGGGGAGCTGTTTTTT

length: 13
D: NA
J: TRBJ2-7
V: TRBV12-3/TRBV12-4
size: few
CDR3: CASSPPVTYEQYF
DNA: TGTGCCAGCAGTCCTCCGGTAACTTACGAGCAGTACTTC

length: 16
D: TRBD2
J: TRBJ2-3
V: TRBV7-2
size: few
CDR3: CASSFAGLENRYTQYF
DNA: TGTGCCAGCAGCTTCGCGGGACTAGAAAACAGATACACGCAGTATTTT

length: 15
D: NA
J: TRBJ1-2
V: TRBV28
size: few
CDR3: CASSLFDGNRGGYTF
DNA: TGTGCCAGCAGTTTATTTGATGGCAACCGGGGTGGCTACACCTTC

length: 14
D: NA
J: TRBJ1-1
V: TRBV20-1
size: NA
CDR3: CSGTGGVLNTEAFF
DNA: TGCAGTGGGACGGGGGGCGTATTGAACACTGAAGCTTTCTTT

length: 16
D: NA
J: TRBJ2-1
V: TRBV6-5
size: few
CDR3: CASSSPAVSSYNEQFF
DNA: TGTGCCAGCAGTTCGCCCGCGGTGAGCTCCTACAATGAGCAGTTCTTC

length: 13
D: NA
J: TRBJ2-6
V: TRBV9
size: NA
CDR3: CASSVPGANVLTF
DNA: TGTGCCAGCAGCGTCCCTGGGGCCAACGTCCTGACTTTC

length: 13
D: TRBD1
J: TRBJ2-7
V: TRBV24-1
size: many
CDR3: CATSRGSNYEQYF
DNA: TGTGCCACCAGCAGGGGGTCCAACTACGAGCAGTACTTC

length: 14
D: TRBD1
J: TRBJ1-2
V: TRBV20-1
size: NA
CDR3: CSARPGQGPGGYTF
DNA: TGCAGTGCTAGGCCGGGACAGGGACCAGGCGGCTACACCTTC

length: 11
D: NA
J: TRBJ2-3
V: TRBV6-4
size: few
CDR3: CASREKDTQYF
DNA: TGTGCCAGCAGAGAGAAGGATACTCAGTATTTT

length: 15
D: TRBD1
J: TRBJ1-2
V: TRBV27
size: many
CDR3: CASSPAGTANYGYTF
DNA: TGTGCCAGCAGTCCTGCCGGGACAGCTAACTATGGCTACACCTTC

length: 13
D: NA
J: TRBJ1-2
V: TRBV27
size: few
CDR3: CASTPAGGNGYTF
DNA: TGTGCCAGCACCCCTGCGGGGGGGAATGGCTACACCTTC

length: 14
D: NA
J: TRBJ1-6
V: TRBV6-1
size: NA
CDR3: CASTTGTQNSPLHF
DNA: TGTGCCAGCACCACCGGGACACAAAATTCACCCCTCCACTTT

length: 12
D: TRBD1
J: TRBJ2-7
V: TRBV2
size: few
CDR3: CASRDRGYEQYF
DNA: TGTGCCAGCCGTGACAGGGGCTACGAGCAGTACTTC

length: 15
D: TRBD1
J: TRBJ2-2
V: TRBV20-1
size: NA
CDR3: CSARDRDRATGELFF
DNA: TGCAGTGCTAGAGATAGGGACAGGGCAACCGGGGAGCTGTTTTTT

length: 13
D: NA
J: TRBJ1-1
V: TRBV11-3
size: few
CDR3: CASSFNGRTEAFF
DNA: TGTGCCAGCAGCTTTAATGGGCGGACTGAAGCTTTCTTT

length: 14
D: NA
J: TRBJ1-1
V: TRBV12-3/TRBV12-4
size: few
CDR3: CASPPGITNTEAFF
DNA: TGTGCCAGCCCCCCCGGGATTACGAACACTGAAGCTTTCTTT

length: 18
D: TRBD2
J: TRBJ2-7
V: TRBV7-3
size: NA
CDR3: CASSPAGLAGGPSGEQYF
DNA: TGTGCCAGCAGCCCAGCGGGACTAGCGGGGGGGCCCTCTGGCGAGCAGTACTTC

length: 14
D: NA
J: TRBJ2-2
V: TRBV7-3
size: many
CDR3: CASSTDSYTGELFF
DNA: TGTGCCAGCAGCACCGACTCATACACCGGGGAGCTGTTTTTT

length: 13
D: NA
J: TRBJ2-4
V: TRBV6-5
size: NA
CDR3: CASSLVAKNIQYF
DNA: TGTGCCAGCAGTTTAGTAGCCAAAAACATTCAGTACTTC

length: 17
D: TRBD2
J: TRBJ2-7
V: TRBV5-1
size: NA
CDR3: CASSLPRGREEYYEQYF
DNA: TGCGCCAGCAGCCTGCCTCGTGGGCGGGAGGAATACTACGAGCAGTACTTC

length: 12
D: NA
J: TRBJ1-5
V: TRBV6-1
size: few
CDR3: CAVRPSNQPQHF
DNA: TGTGCCGTACGACCGAGCAATCAGCCCCAGCATTTT

length: 17
D: NA
J: TRBJ2-2
V: TRBV24-1
size: few
CDR3: CATSDPLASSQGGELFF
DNA: TGTGCCACCAGTGATCCCCTTGCTAGCTCCCAAGGGGGGGAGCTGTTTTTT

length: 16
D: TRBD2
J: TRBJ2-3
V: TRBV11-2
size: NA
CDR3: CASSWGLADSTDTQYF
DNA: TGTGCCAGCAGCTGGGGACTAGCGGATAGCACAGATACGCAGTATTTT

length: 15
D: NA
J: TRBJ2-1
V: TRBV20-1
size: NA
CDR3: CSARDSQGLGSEQFF
DNA: TGCAGTGCTAGAGATAGCCAGGGGTTAGGGAGTGAGCAGTTCTTC

length: 12
D: NA
J: TRBJ2-7
V: TRBV28
size: NA
CDR3: CASSFIRGKQYF
DNA: TGTGCCAGCAGTTTTATAAGGGGGAAGCAGTACTTC

length: 14
D: NA
J: TRBJ2-2
V: TRBV5-4
size: few
CDR3: CASSLYSNTGELFF
DNA: TGTGCCAGCAGCTTGTACAGTAACACCGGGGAGCTGTTTTTT

length: 15
D: NA
J: TRBJ1-3
V: TRBV3-1
size: NA
CDR3: CASSQGGSTGNTIYF
DNA: TGTGCCAGCAGCCAAGGGGGGAGCACTGGAAACACCATATATTTT

length: 11
D: NA
J: TRBJ2-2
V: TRBV7-3
size: medium-sized
CDR3: CASSPGGELFF
DNA: TGTGCCAGCAGTCCAGGGGGGGAGCTGTTTTTT

length: 16
D: TRBD1
J: TRBJ2-2
V: TRBV6-1
size: many
CDR3: CASRPGQAVPTGELSF
DNA: TGTGCCAGCAGACCAGGACAGGCCGTTCCCACCGGGGAGCTGTCTTTT

length: 15
D: NA
J: TRBJ2-7
V: TRBV20-1
size: NA
CDR3: CSARDFHGVYYEQYF
DNA: TGCAGTGCTCGAGATTTCCACGGAGTGTATTACGAGCAGTACTTC

length: 15
D: NA
J: TRBJ2-7
V: TRBV5-1
size: NA
CDR3: CASSSRQSRGDEQYF
DNA: TGCGCCAGCAGCAGCCGACAGAGCAGAGGGGACGAGCAGTACTTC

length: 12
D: NA
J: TRBJ2-7
V: TRBV2
size: NA
CDR3: CASSPQVYEQYF
DNA: TGTGCCAGCAGCCCTCAAGTCTACGAGCAGTACTTC

length: 14
D: TRBD2
J: TRBJ2-3
V: TRBV6-2/TRBV6-3
size: NA
CDR3: CASSYGRDTDTQYF
DNA: TGTGCCAGCAGTTACGGGAGGGACACAGATACGCAGTATTTT

length: 14
D: NA
J: TRBJ2-5
V: TRBV24-1
size: NA
CDR3: CATSDLEGQETQYF
DNA: TGTGCCACCAGTGATCTGGAGGGCCAAGAGACCCAGTACTTC

length: 14
D: NA
J: TRBJ2-1
V: TRBV19
size: NA
CDR3: CAGSFLGSHNEQFF
DNA: TGTGCCGGTAGTTTTCTCGGGAGTCACAATGAGCAGTTCTTC

length: 16
D: NA
J: TRBJ2-1
V: TRBV20-1
size: NA
CDR3: CSARGLGTPKHNEQFF
DNA: TGCAGTGCTAGAGGTTTGGGGACTCCCAAACACAATGAGCAGTTCTTC

length: 14
D: NA
J: TRBJ1-1
V: TRBV7-8
size: NA
CDR3: CASSLLLLNTEAFF
DNA: TGTGCCAGCAGCTTACTCCTCCTGAACACTGAAGCTTTCTTT

length: 14
D: TRBD1
J: TRBJ1-6
V: TRBV5-8
size: few
CDR3: CASSFDRAQGALHF
DNA: TGTGCCAGCAGCTTCGACAGGGCCCAGGGGGCCCTCCACTTT

length: 13
D: NA
J: TRBJ2-5
V: TRBV11-2
size: NA
CDR3: CASSWDAQETQYF
DNA: TGTGCCAGCAGCTGGGATGCCCAAGAGACCCAGTACTTC

length: 16
D: NA
J: TRBJ1-6
V: TRBV28
size: few
CDR3: CASSLGGLSRNSPLHF
DNA: TGTGCCAGCAGTTTGGGAGGGCTCTCTCGTAATTCACCCCTCCACTTT

length: 11
D: NA
J: TRBJ1-1
V: TRBV9
size: many
CDR3: CASGNSGQAFF
DNA: TGTGCCAGCGGGAATTCGGGTCAGGCTTTCTTT

length: 13
D: TRBD2
J: TRBJ2-1
V: TRBV2
size: medium-sized
CDR3: CASSVPSGAAGFF
DNA: TGTGCCAGCAGTGTTCCTAGCGGGGCGGCGGGGTTCTTC

length: 13
D: NA
J: TRBJ2-5
V: TRBV15
size: NA
CDR3: CATSRDDFETQYF
DNA: TGTGCCACCAGCAGAGATGATTTCGAGACCCAGTACTTC

length: 15
D: NA
J: TRBJ2-1
V: TRBV20-1
size: NA
CDR3: CSAIRIPAGYNEQFF
DNA: TGCAGTGCTATACGGATCCCCGCGGGGTACAATGAGCAGTTCTTC

length: 15
D: TRBD2
J: TRBJ2-1
V: TRBV5-1
size: NA
CDR3: CASSSALAGGTEQFF
DNA: TGCGCCAGCAGCTCGGCACTAGCGGGAGGAACTGAGCAGTTCTTC